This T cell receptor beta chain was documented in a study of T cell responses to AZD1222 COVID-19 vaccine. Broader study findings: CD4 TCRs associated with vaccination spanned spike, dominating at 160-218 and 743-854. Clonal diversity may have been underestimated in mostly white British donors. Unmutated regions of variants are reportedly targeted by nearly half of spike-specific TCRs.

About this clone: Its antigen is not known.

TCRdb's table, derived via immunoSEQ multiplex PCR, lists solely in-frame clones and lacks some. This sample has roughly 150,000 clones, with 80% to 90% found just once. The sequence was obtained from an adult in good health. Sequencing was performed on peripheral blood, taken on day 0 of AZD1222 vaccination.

The CDR3 sequence: CASSFEEGPAADEAFF. CDR3 DNA sequence: TGTGCCAGCAGCTTCGAGGAGGGGCCAGCGGCGGATGAAGCTTTCTTT. The chain couples TRBV7-2 to TRBJ1-1; a weak D match, TRBD1 (5 bases). Germline CDR1 SGHTA, CDR2 FQGNSA. Trimming took off 3 bases at V and 7 bases at J, with 21 bases between the two ends. This CDR3 has 16 residues.